This T cell receptor (beta chain) was retrieved from a study of radiotherapy plus CTLA-4 blockade in lung cancer. Study details: An objective response was seen in under 20% of patients, and disease control in 25% to 40%.

The repertoire was sequenced with immunoSEQ multiplex PCR; TCRdb's copy has only in-frame clones and lacks some. The data hold 55,000 to 65,000 clones, with 76% observed a single time. As concerns this clone: Antigen specificity is unknown.

Study-wide points: TCR clones originating in tumors grew in number in blood after radiotherapy plus ipilimumab. The best predictor of response was reported to be early blood T cell clone dynamics, with interferon-beta.

Sequencing was performed on peripheral blood, taken from a patient treated with radiotherapy plus ipilimumab. This sequence was found in a human donor with non-small cell lung cancer who had a complete response to radiotherapy plus ipilimumab.

The CDR3 DNA is TGTGCCAGCAGTTTAAGACAGGTGGCGGCCGAGCAGTACTTC. This translates into CASSLRQVAAEQYF. The V and J genes are TRBV28 and TRBJ2-7; perhaps TRBD1 as D (6 bases). Germline V CDR1 and CDR2: MDHEN, SYDVKM. The V end was cut by 2 bases, the J end by 6 bases, with 14 bases between. The length of the CDR3 is 14 residues. The whole variable domain, remainder taken from reference TRBV28 and TRBJ2-7, is DVKVTQSSRYLVKRTGEKVFLECVQDMDHENMFWYRQDPGLGLRLIYFSYDVKMKEKGDIPEGYSVSREKKERFSLILESASTNQTSMYLCASSLRQVAAEQYFGPGTRLTVT.